The following is a T cell receptor beta chain sequence with its context. Its antigen remains unidentified. It was with 60 Vbeta and 13 Jbeta primers that the PCR ran. TCRdb keeps only in-frame clones here, not all; method: immunoSEQ multiplex PCR. The data contain more than 50,000 clones, less than 75% of them singletons. The CDR3 is 13 amino acids. Germline V gene data show CDR1 as SGHNT and CDR2 as YYREEE (reference sequence). Trimming cost V 3 bases and J 10 bases, with 13 bases left between them. This record comes from a study of cytomegalovirus exposure and HLA in healthy donors. Study information: Sequencing of 180 million or so T cells in an earlier analysis found 95 million to 120 million unique TCR beta sequences. Study observations and caveats: It was 164 TCR beta chains that were listed as cytomegalovirus-associated. What TCR beta sequences reportedly achieved was accurate prediction of HLA-A and HLA-B alleles in most subjects.

Donors were ostensibly healthy at sampling, although undocumented immune exposures were probable. J is TRBJ2-2 and V is TRBV5-4; TRBD1 might be the D (7 bases). The receptor comes from a woman in her fifties or sixties in good health and CMV-seropositive. The specimen sequenced was PBMCs. The chain's CDR3 is CASSWRGQVELFF. DNA for the CDR3: TGTGCCAGCAGCTGGAGGGGGCAGGTGGAGCTGTTTTTT.